This is a list of T cell receptor beta chains from one sample in a study of vaccination and CD4 T cells after COVID-19. Each CDR3 protein gets one entry after TCRdb re-called the PCR reads with MiXCR. The data show about 18,000 distinct CDR3 sequences, 62% seen once. The material was CD4+ T cells from blood, obtained before SARS-CoV-2 vaccination. All receptors derive from a human donor who had recovered from COVID-19. CDR3s include the opening cysteine and the closing phenylalanine or tryptophan. D genes are given only for firm matches. Rows give clone size only sometimes, using once, few, many, or a class for an expanded clone.

>NA|TRBD2|TRBV6-5|TRBJ2-3
TGTGCCAGCAGTTGGTTGGGGACTAGCGGGAGGCGTGCGCAGTATTTT
CASSWLGTSGRRAQYF
>NA|NA|TRBV6-2/TRBV6-3|TRBJ1-6
TGTGCCAGCACCGACGGTTCACCCCTCCACTTT
CASTDGSPLHF
>NA|NA|TRBV20-1|TRBJ1-2
TGCAGTGCTAGAGACCAGGGTAACTATGGCTACGCCTTC
CSARDQGNYGYAF
>NA|NA|TRBV18|TRBJ1-3
TGTGCCAGCTCACCTGGGGGTTCTGGAAACACCATATATTTT
CASSPGGSGNTIYF
>NA|NA|TRBV12-3/TRBV12-4|TRBJ1-5
TGTGCCAGCAGTCCGGGACTTGGCCATTATCAGCCCCAGCATTTT
CASSPGLGHYQPQHF
>NA|TRBD1|TRBV18|TRBJ2-3
TGTGCCAGCTCACCACGACCAGGGGGCGGAGGGGCGCAGTATTTT
CASSPRPGGGGAQYF
>NA|TRBD2|TRBV19|TRBJ2-5
TGTGCCAGTAGTCGAACTGCAGGGAGGGAAGAGACCCAGTACTTC
CASSRTAGREETQYF
>NA|NA|TRBV4-1|TRBJ1-4
TGCGCCAGCAGCCTCGTCTCCCTAGGGATGACTAATGAAAAACTGTTTTTT
CASSLVSLGMTNEKLFF
>few|NA|TRBV6-1|TRBJ1-1
TGTGCCAGCAGCCAGACAGTAGGCACTGAAGCTTTCTTT
CASSQTVGTEAFF
>once|TRBD2|TRBV7-2|TRBJ2-3
TGTGCCAGCAGCTTCGAGACTAGCGGGAGTTCTACGCAGTATTTT
CASSFETSGSSTQYF
>NA|TRBD2|TRBV24-1|TRBJ2-6
TGTGCCAGCAGCAGCGGGGACGCTGGGGCCAACGTCCTGACTTTC
CASSSGDAGANVLTF
>few|NA|TRBV27|TRBJ2-5
TGTGCCAGCAGTGGGACCCCGATAGAGACCCAGTACTTC
CASSGTPIETQYF
>NA|NA|TRBV20-1|TRBJ2-5
TGCAGTGCTAGGGGGGAGGGGGCAGCGGGAGCAGTAGAGACCCAGTACTTC
CSARGEGAAGAVETQYF
>NA|NA|TRBV18|TRBJ2-7
TGTGCCAGCTCACCATACACTAGAAGCGAGCAGTACTTC
CASSPYTRSEQYF
>NA|TRBD1|TRBV20-1|TRBJ1-3
TGCAGTGCCAACGCCGGGACAGGCTCTGGAAACACCATATATTTT
CSANAGTGSGNTIYF
>NA|NA|TRBV20-1|TRBJ2-5
TGCAGTGCTCCCGATGAGGGGGAGACCCAGTACTTC
CSAPDEGETQYF
>NA|NA|TRBV6-1|TRBJ2-5
TGTGCCGCAACCTATTCAGGGGCGGGAGAGACCCAGTACTTC
CAATYSGAGETQYF
>NA|NA|TRBV5-6|TRBJ1-5
TGTGCCAGCAGCTTACAGGTTAGCAATCAGCCCCAGCATTTT
CASSLQVSNQPQHF
>few|NA|TRBV20-1|TRBJ2-5
TGCAGTGCTAGAGATTACGAGACCCAGTACTTC
CSARDYETQYF
>NA|NA|TRBV25-1|TRBJ2-5
TGTGCCAGCAGTGGCCACTATGCAGAGACCCAGTACTTC
CASSGHYAETQYF
>once|TRBD1|TRBV7-2|TRBJ2-5
TGTGCCAGCAGCCCGGGACAGTCGCAAGAGACCCAGTACTTC
CASSPGQSQETQYF
>NA|NA|TRBV15|TRBJ2-6
TGTGCCACCGCGGACGGGGTAGGGAGAGACGGGGCCAACGTCCTGACTTTC
CATADGVGRDGANVLTF
>few|TRBD1|TRBV27|TRBJ1-5
TGTGCCAGCAGTTTATTCACCCCCTCCGACAGGGGTAGTCAGCCCCAGCATTTT
CASSLFTPSDRGSQPQHF
>NA|TRBD2|TRBV6-5|TRBJ2-3
TGTGCCAGCAGTTACGAGGCGGGAGGGCCGACAGATACGCAGTATTTT
CASSYEAGGPTDTQYF
>NA|NA|TRBV7-9|TRBJ2-7
TGTGCCAGCAGCCCGGTCGGGGCCGAGCAGTACTTC
CASSPVGAEQYF
>NA|TRBD2|TRBV28|TRBJ2-5
TGTGCCAGCAGACCCCATCGCCTAGCGGGAGCTCGAGAGACCCAGTACTTC
CASRPHRLAGARETQYF
>few|TRBD2|TRBV6-5|TRBJ2-4
TGTGCCAGCAGTTACCGGGAGGGGTCCGCCAAAAACATTCAGTACTTC
CASSYREGSAKNIQYF
>NA|NA|TRBV5-8|TRBJ2-5
TGTGCCAGCAGTCTCAGGAGATCACAAGAGACCCAGTACTTC
CASSLRRSQETQYF
>few|NA|TRBV7-2|TRBJ1-2
TGTGCCAGCAGCTTAATAACGGTGGGGGGCTACACCTTC
CASSLITVGGYTF
>NA|NA|TRBV6-1|TRBJ2-5
TGTGCCAGCGCAGTTACCGGGGGAGAGACCCAGTACTTC
CASAVTGGETQYF
>NA|NA|TRBV10-1|TRBJ2-3
TGCGCCACGCGAGAAGGAGACAGCACAGATACGCAGTATTTT
CATREGDSTDTQYF
>few|NA|TRBV2|TRBJ2-7
TGTGCCAGCAGTGAAGCCGGATACTACGAGCAGTACTTC
CASSEAGYYEQYF
>NA|TRBD1|TRBV2|TRBJ1-2
TGTGCCAGCAGTGATATATGGGGACAGGGAGAATCTGGCTACACCTTC
CASSDIWGQGESGYTF
>NA|TRBD2|TRBV7-2|TRBJ2-7
TGTGCCAGCAGCTTAGGTAGCGGGAGAAATTACGAGCAGTACTTC
CASSLGSGRNYEQYF
>NA|NA|TRBV7-3|TRBJ2-2
TGTGCCAGCAGCTTATATCCCCAGGGAGCGAGCACCGGGGAGCTGTTTTTT
CASSLYPQGASTGELFF
>NA|NA|TRBV7-9|TRBJ2-6
TGTGCCAGCAGCGGCCCAGGGACTGGGGCCAACGTCCTGACTTTC
CASSGPGTGANVLTF
>NA|NA|TRBV6-5|TRBJ2-2
TGTGCCAGCAGTTACTTTGGGGATCACACCGGGGAGCTGTTTTTT
CASSYFGDHTGELFF
>few|TRBD2|TRBV7-9|TRBJ2-3
TGTGCCAGCAGCCGTAGACTAGCGGCAGATACGCAGTATTTT
CASSRRLAADTQYF
>NA|NA|TRBV5-1|TRBJ1-1
TGCGCCAGCAGGGTGAACACTGAAGCTTTCTTT
CASRVNTEAFF
>NA|TRBD1|TRBV19|TRBJ2-2
TGTGCCAGTAGTCGGGACAGGGTGGTCGGGGAGCTGTTTTTT
CASSRDRVVGELFF
>NA|TRBD2|TRBV2|TRBJ2-3
TGTGCCAGCAGGGGGACTAGCGGGAGTACAGATACGCAGTATTTT
CASRGTSGSTDTQYF
>NA|NA|TRBV6-1|TRBJ1-1
TGTGCCAGCAGCCGCACAGACACTATGAACACTGAAGCTTTCTTT
CASSRTDTMNTEAFF
>NA|NA|TRBV30|TRBJ1-1
TGTGCCTGTTGGAAGGCCGGGACAATGAACACTGAAGCTTTCTTT
CACWKAGTMNTEAFF
>NA|NA|TRBV6-1|TRBJ1-2
TGTGCCAGCACCTTCGCGGGGGGGGGCTATGGCTACACCTTC
CASTFAGGGYGYTF
>NA|NA|TRBV20-1|TRBJ2-5
TGCAGTGCTAGAGATGAGACGGGTGGAGAGACCCAGTACTTC
CSARDETGGETQYF
>few|NA|TRBV7-8|TRBJ2-7
TGTGCCAGCAGCTTATCTGGGTGGATTAGGTCCTCCTACGAGCAGTACTTC
CASSLSGWIRSSYEQYF
>NA|NA|TRBV28|TRBJ1-5
TGTGCCAGCGTCCGGGGGGTTCAGGGTAATCAGCCCCAGCATTTT
CASVRGVQGNQPQHF
>NA|NA|TRBV6-1|TRBJ2-6
TGTGCCAGCAGTGTATCTTCAGGGACGGCTGGGGCCAACGTCCTGACTTTC
CASSVSSGTAGANVLTF
>once|NA|TRBV28|TRBJ1-1
TGTGCCAGCAGTTTATCCCGGATTGAAGCTTTCTTT
CASSLSRIEAFF
>NA|TRBD1|TRBV20-1|TRBJ1-1
TGCAGTGATTGGGACAGGGTGAACACTGAAGCTTTCTTT
CSDWDRVNTEAFF
>NA|TRBD1|TRBV7-2|TRBJ1-1
TGTGCCAGCAGCTTATTAGCGACAGGGGGGAACACTGAAGCTTTCTTT
CASSLLATGGNTEAFF
>NA|NA|TRBV27|TRBJ2-7
TGTGCCAGCAGGTCTTGGCAGTCCTACGAGCAGTACTTC
CASRSWQSYEQYF
>NA|TRBD2|TRBV12-3/TRBV12-4|TRBJ2-3
TGTGCCATCTGGTCGGGGGGGGAGGGCACAGATACGCAGTATTTT
CAIWSGGEGTDTQYF
>NA|NA|TRBV20-1|TRBJ2-3
TGCAGTGCTAGTAGGACAAGCACAGATACGCAGTATTTT
CSASRTSTDTQYF
>NA|NA|TRBV20-1|TRBJ1-1
TGCAGTGCTAGCGAGAAACAGGGATGGGACACTGAAGCTTTCTTT
CSASEKQGWDTEAFF